This T cell receptor (beta chain) was captured in a study of blood T cells in healthy people across ages. This clonotype was counted a few times. A much bigger clone sits one base away, suggesting this may be a read error. Through a sample-barcoded 5' primer and a J-beta primer mix, a second PCR was run for about 7 to 12 cycles. A template-switch adaptor that had 12 random nucleotides put a tag on each cDNA molecule. TCRdb reanalysed the 5' RACE reads using MiXCR and keeps one entry per CDR3 protein. The sample contains some 790,000 distinct CDR3 sequences, more than 25% of which appear only once. Sequences were obtained from blood. The source of this sequence is a woman over 75 in good health.

The chain's CDR3 is CASSWTGQGREAFF. The CDR3 DNA is TGTGCCAGCAGTTGGACGGGGCAGGGCCGCGAAGCTTTCTTT. V gene TRBV6-2 or TRBV6-3 combines with J gene TRBJ1-1, with a possible D match to TRBD1 (5 bases). The germline V gene encodes CDR1 MNHEY and CDR2 SVGEGT. This CDR3 region has 14 residues. The V gene lost 4 bases and the J gene lost 8 bases, with 17 bases spanning the gap.